A selection of T cell receptor beta chains follows, all from one sample in a study of blood T cell repertoires in COVID-19. Some clones are missing from TCRdb's copy, which holds only in-frame ones; the method was immunoSEQ multiplex PCR. The repertoire holds 100,000 or so clones, with around 79% as singletons. The specimen sequenced was peripheral blood. Every receptor here comes from a man in his 70s with active or convalescent COVID-19. Each CDR3 is given with its conserved first and last residue. Fields, in order: clone size, J gene, V gene, D gene, CDR3 DNA, CDR3 protein. D genes are given only for firm matches. For some rows the clone size is stated as once, few or many, or as a class when expanded; others skip it.

>.|TRBJ2-5|TRBV18|TRBD1
TGTGCCAGCTCACCATATTACTTGACAGGGGTGTACCAAGAGACCCAGTACTTC
CASSPYYLTGVYQETQYF
>.|TRBJ1-2|TRBV3-1/TRBV3-2|TRBD1
TGTGCCAGCAGCCAAGACCCGACAGGGGGCTATGGCTACACCTTC
CASSQDPTGGYGYTF
>.|TRBJ1-2|TRBV6-5|.
TGTGCCAGCGTTGGCCCAGAAGCTAACTATGGCTACACCTTC
CASVGPEANYGYTF
>.|TRBJ2-1|TRBV5-1|TRBD1
TGCGCCAGCAGCGTTGGACAGGCCTCCTACAATGAGCAGTTCTTC
CASSVGQASYNEQFF
>.|TRBJ2-3|TRBV5-4|TRBD2
TGTGCCAGCAGCACCACGAGCGGGAGTGTCAGAGATACGCAGTATTTT
CASSTTSGSVRDTQYF
>.|TRBJ1-2|TRBV6-5|.
TGTGCCAGCAGTCCCCAGACAGGCTTATACGGCTACACCTTC
CASSPQTGLYGYTF
>.|TRBJ1-4|TRBV15|TRBD1
TGTGCCACCAGCAGAGGACAGGGAAATGAAAAACTGTTTTTT
CATSRGQGNEKLFF
>.|TRBJ2-2|TRBV4-2|TRBD1
TGTGCCAGCAGCCAAGAAAGTAGGGGGCTAGGGACCGGGGAGCTGTTTTTT
CASSQESRGLGTGELFF
>.|TRBJ2-2|TRBV7-2|.
TGTGCCAGCAGCTTAGTTGTCCAGAATAGGGGCGGGGAGCTGTTTTTT
CASSLVVQNRGGELFF
>.|TRBJ2-5|TRBV6-5|TRBD2
TGTGCCAGCAGCGCCGGGACTAGGTCTGAGACCCAGTACTTC
CASSAGTRSETQYF
>.|TRBJ2-4|TRBV9|TRBD1
TGTGCCAGCAGCGCCAGACAGGGTGGGGGAAACATTCAGTACTTC
CASSARQGGGNIQYF
>few|TRBJ1-2|TRBV19|.
TGTGCCAGTAGTCCGCAGGGCTATGGCTACACCTTC
CASSPQGYGYTF
>.|TRBJ2-2|TRBV2|.
TGTGCCAGCAGTGGGAGGGCGGCCCTTAACACCGGGGAGCTGTTTTTT
CASSGRAALNTGELFF
>.|TRBJ2-4|TRBV20-1|.
TGCAGTGCTTCCCCGAGAGGAATTCAGTACTTC
CSASPRGIQYF
>.|TRBJ2-1|TRBV11-2|TRBD2
TGTGCCAGCAGCTCTTTAGCGGGGGGTGGGGATGAGCAGTTCTTC
CASSSLAGGGDEQFF
>.|TRBJ2-7|TRBV27|.
TGTGCCAGCAGTTTAAGGGGCTATGACGAGCAGTACTTC
CASSLRGYDEQYF
>.|TRBJ2-3|TRBV11-2|.
TGTGCCAGCAGCTTAGCGGGTTCCACAGATACGCAGTATTTT
CASSLAGSTDTQYF
>.|TRBJ1-5|TRBV3-1/TRBV3-2|TRBD1
TGTGCCAGCAGCCCACGGACAGGGTTCCAGCCCCAGCATTTT
CASSPRTGFQPQHF
>.|TRBJ2-2|TRBV29-1|.
TGCAGCGTTGCCTCCGGGAGTGCCGGGGAGCTGTTTTTT
CSVASGSAGELFF
>few|TRBJ2-7|TRBV3-1/TRBV3-2|TRBD1
TGTGCCAGCAGCCAAGTAGTAGGGACAGGGGGCGTAAACGAGCAGTACTTC
CASSQVVGTGGVNEQYF
>.|TRBJ2-7|TRBV7-3|.
TGTGCCAGCAGCTTATCCGGACAAGAGCAGTACTTC
CASSLSGQEQYF
>.|TRBJ1-2|TRBV5-1|TRBD1
TGCGCCAGCAGCAAGGACAGGGGGGCCAATAACTATGGCTACACCTTC
CASSKDRGANNYGYTF
>.|TRBJ1-2|TRBV19|.
TGTGCCAGTAGTAGCATCGGCTATGGCTACACCTTC
CASSSIGYGYTF
>.|TRBJ2-2|TRBV2|.
TGTGCCAGCAGACTCGACGGAGATAACACCGGGGAGCTGTTTTTT
CASRLDGDNTGELFF
>.|TRBJ2-1|TRBV18|TRBD1
TGTGCCAGCTCACCCCTCCGGGACAGGGTGGGGGATGAGCAGTTCTTC
CASSPLRDRVGDEQFF
>.|TRBJ2-2|TRBV5-1|.
TGCGCCAGCAGCGCGGGACAGAGGAACACCGGGGAGCTGTTTTTT
CASSAGQRNTGELFF
>once|TRBJ2-5|TRBV5-6|.
TGTGCCAGCAGCTGGGCGGAGGGCGGGGCCCAGTACTTC
CASSWAEGGAQYF
>.|TRBJ1-1|TRBV5-1|TRBD1
TGCGCCAGCAGCTTGCAACAGGGGACGGGGGAAGCTTTCTTT
CASSLQQGTGEAFF
>.|TRBJ2-1|TRBV9|TRBD1
TGTGCCAGCAGCTTCCGGGACAGAGTCAATGAGCAGTTCTTC
CASSFRDRVNEQFF
>.|TRBJ1-1|TRBV6-5|.
TGTGCCAGCAGTTATGAGGAGGCGACTGAAGCTTTCTTT
CASSYEEATEAFF
>.|TRBJ2-2|TRBV6-1|TRBD1
TGTGCCAGCAGTGAAGGGCAACCGGGACAGGGCAGCACCGGGGAGCTGTTTTTT
CASSEGQPGQGSTGELFF
>.|TRBJ2-2|TRBV18|.
TGTGCCAGCTCACCCTTGACAGCGAACACCGGGGAGCTGTTTTTT
CASSPLTANTGELFF
>.|TRBJ1-2|TRBV20-1|TRBD1
TGCAGTGCTAGTTATCGGGACAGGGCCGAGGGCTACACCTTC
CSASYRDRAEGYTF
>.|TRBJ2-7|TRBV6-5|TRBD1
TGTGCCAGCAGTTCTGGGACAGTGAGATACGAGCAGTACTTC
CASSSGTVRYEQYF
>.|TRBJ2-3|TRBV10-3|TRBD1
TGTGCCATCAGAGCCGGGACAGGGGGCGTCGGAGATACGCAGTATTTT
CAIRAGTGGVGDTQYF
>.|TRBJ2-3|TRBV2|.
TGTGCCAGCAGGAGGACAGAATTTAGCACAGATACGCAGTATTTT
CASRRTEFSTDTQYF
>few|TRBJ1-2|TRBV7-3|.
TGTGCCAGCAGCCCCTATACGGGTTCGGGCTACACCTTC
CASSPYTGSGYTF